The 21 T cell receptor beta chains in this list originate from one sample, sequenced in a study of OX40 agonist ivuxolimab in advanced cancers. Assay used: immunoSEQ multiplex PCR; TCRdb lists only in-frame clones, some missing. The table shows tens of thousands of clones, with under 90% occurring only once. This material consisted of CD4+ or CD8+ T cells sorted from blood, taken in a trial of the OX40 agonist ivuxolimab. The receptors come from an adult with an advanced solid tumor such as melanoma, head and neck, liver or kidney cancer.

This clone appeared a single time. This rearrangement joins TRBV6-1 to TRBJ2-7; D not certain. This CDR3 spans 14 amino acids. Germline CDR1 reads MNHNS; CDR2 reads SASEGT. V dropped 2 bases and J dropped 1 base, with 9 bases sitting between them. Here the CDR3 reads CASSERATSYEQYV. The CDR3 nucleotides are TGTGCCAGCAGTGAAAGGGCCACATCCTACGAGCAGTACGTC.

This clone was counted a single time. The CDR3 sequence: CASSLSQREPDTQYF. The CDR3 DNA reads TGTGCCAGCAGCTTAAGTCAGCGGGAGCCAGATACGCAGTATTTT. The chain employs TRBV11-2 and TRBJ2-3, with 8 bases aligning to TRBD2. CDR1 is SGHAT, CDR2 FQNNGV, per germline. J was trimmed by 4 bases and V by 2 bases; bases with no gene match: 5. The CDR3 is made up of 15 amino acids. Full variable domain (outside the CDR3, taken from reference TRBV11-2 and TRBJ2-3): EAGVAQSPRYKIIEKRQSVAFWCNPISGHATLYWYQQILGQGPKLLIQFQNNGVVDDSQLPKDRFSAERLKGVDSTLKIQPAKLEDSAVYLCASSLSQREPDTQYFGPGTRLTVL.

The chain employs TRBV5-6 and TRBJ2-7; no clear D. CDR1 is SGHDT and CDR2 is YYEEEE in the germline V gene. The CDR3 sequence is 13 residues long. Trimming cost V 4 bases and J 3 bases, with 11 bases left between them. CDR3 sequence reads: CASSPGPHYEQYV. The CDR3 DNA reads as TGTGCCAGCAGCCCAGGACCACACTACGAGCAGTACGTC.

The chain is built from TRBV30 and TRBJ2-2; the D gene is possibly TRBD2 (5 bases). The CDR3 extends over 13 amino acids. The V gene lost 4 bases and the J gene lost 4 bases, with 10 bases spanning the gap. The germline V gene encodes CDR1 GTSNPN and CDR2 SVGIG (reference sequence). The CDR3 spells CAWTLSGTGELFF. In nucleotides, the CDR3 is TGTGCCTGGACTCTCAGCGGCACCGGGGAGCTGTTTTTT. Filled out from reference TRBV30 and TRBJ2-2, the complete variable domain reads SQTIHQWPATLVQPVGSPLSLECTVEGTSNPNLYWYRQAAGRGLQLLFYSVGIGQISSEVPQNLSASRPQDRQFILSSKKLLLSDSGFYLCAWTLSGTGELFFGEGSRLTVL.

The gene calls are TRBV7-8 and TRBJ1-3, with a tentative D call TRBD1 (5 bases). V was shortened by 5 bases and J by 1 base, with 15 bases between the two germline ends. Per germline, CDR1 SGHVS and CDR2 FQNEAQ. The CDR3 extends over 16 amino acids. The CDR3 nucleotides are TGTGCCAGCAGCCCCTCCAGGGTAGGGTCTGGAAACACCATATATTTT. Protein: CASSPSRVGSGNTIYF.

The V call is TRBV4-1, the J call TRBJ1-3; D not certain. V lost 2 bases and J lost 0, with 14 bases in between. CDR3 length: 17 amino acids. Germline CDR1 is MGHRA and CDR2 is YSYEKL. The CDR3 reads CASSQSPPGNSGNTIYF. The CDR3 DNA follows: TGCGCCAGCAGCCAATCCCCGCCCGGAAACTCTGGAAACACCATATATTTT.

This chain joins TRBV13 and TRBJ1-2; no clear D gene. Deletions cut 5 bases from V and 4 bases from J, with 11 bases between. The length of the CDR3 is 13 residues. CDR1 and CDR2 from the germline V gene are PRHDT and FYEKMQ (reference sequence). The CDR3 sequence: CASSTLGFYGYTF. DNA for the CDR3: TGTGCCAGCAGCACCCTGGGGTTCTATGGCTACACCTTC.

V gene TRBV6-1 combines with J gene TRBJ2-7, with D perhaps TRBD1 (6 bases). In germline, CDR1 is MNHNS, CDR2 SASEGT. The V gene lost 9 bases and the J gene lost 6 bases, with 6 bases spanning the gap. The CDR3 has 9 amino acids. CDR3 loop: CARGGEQYV. The CDR3 DNA is TGTGCCAGAGGGGGCGAGCAGTACGTC.

The rearrangement uses TRBV7-2 and TRBJ2-5, with a possible D match to TRBD1 (6 bases). The V and J ends lost 4 bases and 2 bases respectively, with 14 bases between them. The CDR3 consists of 15 residues. The germline gives CDR1 SGHTA, CDR2 FQGNSA. The CDR3 loop is CASSYVTGFQETQYF. The CDR3 DNA reads as TGTGCCAGCAGCTACGTGACAGGCTTTCAAGAGACCCAGTACTTC.

This clone was seen a single time. The V gene is TRBV11-3, the J gene TRBJ1-2; 9 bases match TRBD1. Germline trimming cut 5 bases from V and 8 bases from J; bases unmatched to any gene: 6. CDR1 and CDR2 from the germline V gene are SGHNT and YENEEA. The CDR3 is 13 residues long. CDR3 DNA sequence: TGTGCCAGCAGCCAGGGACAGGGAGGCGGCTACACCTTC. Translation gives CASSQGQGGGYTF.

This chain uses TRBV10-2 with TRBJ1-2; 10 positions agree with TRBD1. The trim removed 6 bases at V and 6 bases at J, leaving 10 bases unmatched. This CDR3 region has 15 residues. The germline V gene encodes CDR1 WSHSY and CDR2 SAAADI. The CDR3, as DNA: TGCGCCAGCAGAGGGGACAGGGGTATTGAGCATGGCTACACCTTC. It encodes CASRGDRGIEHGYTF.

CDR3 amino acids: CASSKGTAGNTIYF. The DNA for the CDR3 is TGCGCCAGCAGCAAGGGGACGGCAGGAAACACCATATATTTT. The chain combines TRBV5-1 with TRBJ1-3, with D possibly matching TRBD1 (5 bases). The CDR3 contains 14 residues. The germline CDR1 and CDR2 sequences are SGHRS and YFSETQ. V dropped 4 bases and J dropped 4 bases, with 12 bases sitting between them.

A word on this clone: Compared with germline, one end of the junction differs, possibly owing to a read error. The chain uses TRBV30 and TRBJ2-4; TRBD2 matches at 7 bases. Germline assignment: CDR1 GTSNPN and CDR2 SVGIG (reference sequence). The CDR3 loop spans 13 amino acids. The CDR3 sequence: CAWTGGAKNIQYF. For the CDR3, the DNA is TGTGCGTGGACGGGGGGAGCGAAAAACATTCAGTACTTC. The complete variable domain, with remaining parts taken from reference TRBV30 and TRBJ2-4, reads SQTIHQWPATLVQPVGSPLSLECTVEGTSNPNLYWYRQAAGRGLQLLFYSVGIGQISSEVPQNLSASRPQDRQFILSSKKLLLSDSGFYLCAWTGGAKNIQYFGAGTRLSVL.

CDR3 in DNA: TGCGCCAGCCAGGCGGGAGGGCGAGGGTACAATGAGCAGTTCTTC. Its protein product is CASQAGGRGYNEQFF. The chain has TRBV5-1 and TRBJ2-1, with 9 bases fitting TRBD2. J was trimmed by 4 bases and V by 7 bases; bases with no gene match: 9. The CDR3 runs to 15 residues. Germline CDR1 and CDR2: SGHRS and YFSETQ.

V and J are TRBV19 and TRBJ1-3; tentatively, D is TRBD1 (6 bases). CDR1 is LNHDA, CDR2 SQIVND, per germline (reference sequence). This CDR3 is 16 amino acids long. V was cut by 5 bases and J by 3 bases, with 17 bases left in between. CDR3 region: CASSSGTTRSGNTIYF. As DNA, the CDR3 is TGTGCCAGTAGTTCTGGGACAACGCGGAGTGGAAACACCATATATTTT. The full variable domain, rest sourced from reference TRBV19 and TRBJ1-3, is DGGITQSPKYLFRKEGQNVTLSCEQNLNHDAMYWYRQDPGQGLRLIYYSQIVNDFQKGDIAEGYSVSREKKESFPLTVTSAQKNPTAFYLCASSSGTTRSGNTIYFGEGSWLTVV.

The chain joins TRBV2 to TRBJ2-5; D possibly corresponds to TRBD2 (7 bases). Per the germline V gene, CDR1 is SNHLY and CDR2 is FYNNEI. V was trimmed by 6 bases and J by 1 base, leaving 12 bases between them. This CDR3 region has 14 residues. CDR3 amino acids: CASRRGGGQETQYF. DNA for the CDR3: TGTGCCAGCAGGAGGGGAGGGGGCCAAGAGACCCAGTACTTC.

The V call is TRBV28, the J call TRBJ2-1; the D call may be TRBD1 or TRBD2 (7 bases each). This CDR3 spans 14 amino acids. Germline values: CDR1 MDHEN, CDR2 SYDVKM. V dropped 6 bases and J dropped 4 bases, with 13 bases sitting between them. This chain's CDR3 is CASRQGGGYNEQFF. The CDR3 DNA reads as TGTGCCAGCAGGCAGGGGGGGGGTTACAATGAGCAGTTCTTC.

This clone was seen a few times. The rearrangement uses TRBV7-2 and TRBJ2-1, with 11 bases fitting TRBD2. The CDR3 sequence is 16 residues long. Germline V gene data show CDR1 as SGHTA and CDR2 as FQGNSA. V gave up 2 bases and J gave up 9 bases; unmatched junction bases: 9. The CDR3 sequence: CASSLMGLAGGGEQFF. The CDR3 DNA follows: TGTGCCAGCAGCTTAATGGGGCTAGCGGGAGGAGGTGAGCAGTTCTTC.

V usage is TRBV5-1 and J usage is TRBJ2-2; D gene uncertain. The V and J ends lost 1 base and 8 bases respectively, with 12 bases between them. Per germline, CDR1 SGHRS and CDR2 YFSETQ. The CDR3 spans 14 residues. The CDR3: CASSLSAVNGELFF. In nucleotides, the CDR3 is TGCGCCAGCAGCTTGAGCGCAGTTAATGGGGAGCTGTTTTTT.

This clone was detected once. V gene TRBV19 combines with J gene TRBJ2-2; maybe TRBD2 (5 bases). The CDR3 spans 15 residues. Germline V CDR1 and CDR2: LNHDA, SQIVND (reference sequence). The V end lost 3 bases, the J end lost 5 bases, and 13 bases lay between the germline ends. The CDR3 loop is CASSMPLAGTGELFF. The CDR3 DNA reads as TGTGCCAGTAGTATGCCCCTAGCAGGAACCGGGGAGCTGTTTTTT.

The chain recombines TRBV10-3 with TRBJ1-3; D remains unclear. The CDR3 length is 12 residues. Germline values: CDR1 ENHRY, CDR2 SYGVKD. Trimming left V 0 bases short and J 4 bases short, with 1 base between. CDR3 sequence: CAISESGNTIYF. As DNA, the CDR3 is TGTGCCATCAGTGAGTCGGGAAACACCATATATTTT.